This TCR beta chain was obtained from a study of CD8+CD57+ T cells in acquired aplastic anemia (dated by TCRdb to 2016 to 2019). In terms of the full investigation: DNA extracted from sorted CD4+ and CD8+ cells had a mean of approximately 3 ug, with a range of 0.2 to 27.4 ug. CD8+CD57+ expansion was defined as frequency above the mean frequency observed in healthy subjects. The paper's findings and limits, for the study overall: Nearly 30 CD8+ CDR3 sequences were found in both patients and controls but appeared to be highly expressed in patients and within the immunodominant clones of the patients. Between patients and healthy controls, no significant difference in CD8+ Simpson's diversity was found (P=0.060).

With respect to this clonotype: It has no known antigen specificity. The record has no base qualities; no much larger clone is one base away.

V and J are truncated by 4 bases and 3 bases respectively, leaving an intervening sequence of 11 bases. CDR1 and CDR2 (SGHTS, YDEGEE) derive from the germline V gene. The CDR3 covers 14 residues, taking in both the cysteine and the phenylalanine. The kept DNA is CDR3 alone, 42 bases in frame from the first base. TCR beta VDJ combination and CDR3 sequence profiling used genomic DNA as the template. An Illumina HiSeq 2000 was the platform used for TCR repertoire sequencing. Per the original workflow: Repertoire assessment relied on Simpson's diversity index, CDR3 size and DJ length profiles, and TRBV/TRBJ rearrangement plots. Whichever DNA sequence was most abundant in the deep sequencing data was defined as the immunodominant clone. CDR3 amino acid sequences were screened for sharing across subjects and were compared with published repertoires and the VDJdb database. The raw public reads went through TCRdb reprocessing: fastp at Q25, MiXCR clone calling, in-frame beta chains kept. Merged by CDR3 protein, the rows form single entries marked with the most common genes and DNA. For this entry, the V and J calls and clone size follow TCRdb and not the study's own pipeline. This sample has about 200,000 distinct CDR3 sequences in its table, and approximately 60% of those were observed once. The ten largest make up around 50% of the sample.

Flow cytometry had shown CD8+CD57+ cell expansion in the patients selected for sequencing. All patients had severe acquired aplastic anemia diagnosed by International Study of Aplastic Anemia and Agranulocytosis and Camitta criteria. No patient had received any therapy when blood was sampled. TCR repertoires of sorted CD4+ and CD8+ blood T cells from severe aplastic anemia patients and healthy subjects were deep-sequenced in the study. In the USA, patient enrollment took place under clinicaltrials.gov protocols 00001620, 01623167, 00001397, 00071045, 00081523 and 00961064. Ficoll-Paque density gradient centrifugation was used to isolate peripheral blood mononuclear cells. Before DNA was extracted, CD4+ and CD8+ T cells were sorted using either FACS or magnetic beads.

Sequenced: sorted CD4+, CD8+, or CD8+CD57+ T cells (not recorded which) from PBMCs. The V gene is TRBV5-8 and the J gene is TRBJ2-1; the D gene is tentatively TRBD1 or TRBD2, each matching 5 bases. The sequence came from a human donor with aplastic anemia. The CDR3 is CASSPGTYYNEQFF. The DNA is as follows: TGTGCCAGCAGCCCCGGGACCTACTACAATGAGCAGTTCTTC.